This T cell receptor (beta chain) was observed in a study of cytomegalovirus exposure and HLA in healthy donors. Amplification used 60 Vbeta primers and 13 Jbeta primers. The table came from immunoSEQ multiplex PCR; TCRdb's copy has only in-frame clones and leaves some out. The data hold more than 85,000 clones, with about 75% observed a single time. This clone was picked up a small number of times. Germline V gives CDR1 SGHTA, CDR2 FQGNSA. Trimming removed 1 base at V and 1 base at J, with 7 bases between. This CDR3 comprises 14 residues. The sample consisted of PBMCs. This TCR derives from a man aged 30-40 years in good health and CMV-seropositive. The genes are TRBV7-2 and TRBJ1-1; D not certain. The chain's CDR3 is CASSLDRSNTEAFF. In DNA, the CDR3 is TGTGCCAGCAGCTTAGACAGATCGAACACTGAAGCTTTCTTT. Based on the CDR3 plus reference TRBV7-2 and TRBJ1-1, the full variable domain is GAGVSQSPSNKVTEKGKDVELRCDPISGHTALYWYRQSLGQGLEFLIYFQGNSAPDKSGLPSDRFSAERTGGSVSTLTIQRTQQEDSAVYLCASSLDRSNTEAFFGQGTRLTVV.